Listed below are T cell receptor beta chains from one sample, sequenced in a study of shared clonotypes between healthy human individuals. Sequencing was performed with immunoSEQ multiplex PCR; in TCRdb, only in-frame clones are kept and a portion is missing. This sample has around 2.1 million clones; approximately 96% occur once, and the top ten carry more than 0.1%. The specimen sequenced was naive CD4+ T cells sorted from blood. The origin of the receptors is a man younger than 30 in good health. The CDR3 runs from the conserved cysteine through the conserved F or W. Each record gives: J gene, clone size, D gene, V gene, CDR3 DNA, CDR3 protein. D genes are given only for firm matches. Clone size is stated in some rows and not others, as once, few, many or a class when expanded.

>TRBJ2-7|-|TRBD2|TRBV11-2
TGTGCCAGCAGCTTCGGGACCATAGGGAGGGAGTACTTC
CASSFGTIGREYF
>TRBJ1-1|-|-|TRBV18
TGTGCCGGGTCAAGAGAGAACTTGGGCACTGAAGCTTTCTTT
CAGSRENLGTEAFF
>TRBJ1-1|-|-|TRBV5-1
TGCGCCAGCAGCTTGGGGGATACTGAAGCTTTCTTT
CASSLGDTEAFF
>TRBJ2-7|-|-|TRBV5-1
TGCGCCAGCAGCTTAGGCACCACCTACGAGCAGTACTTC
CASSLGTTYEQYF
>TRBJ1-5|-|-|TRBV2
TGTGCCAGCAGTGCGGACAGTTACAATCAGCCCCAGCATTTT
CASSADSYNQPQHF
>TRBJ2-7|-|-|TRBV10-3
TGTGCCATCAGTGGCGGAAGGAGCTCCTACGAGCAGTACTTC
CAISGGRSSYEQYF
>TRBJ1-5|-|-|TRBV2
TGTGCCAGCGCCAGGGCTTTTAATCAGCCCCAGCATTTT
CASARAFNQPQHF
>TRBJ1-2|-|TRBD1|TRBV5-1
TGCGCCAGCAGCCCCTCGACAGGGAGCAACTATGGCTACACCTTC
CASSPSTGSNYGYTF
>TRBJ2-1|-|-|TRBV30
TGTGCCTGGAGTGTACCTGGGGGAGGGGGCAATGAGCAGTTCTTC
CAWSVPGGGGNEQFF
>TRBJ1-3|once|-|TRBV2
TGTGCCAGCAGTGAACTCAGGGGAGGAAACACCATATATTTT
CASSELRGGNTIYF
>TRBJ2-2|-|TRBD1|TRBV29-1
TGCAGCGCCGGGGACAGGAGGAACACCGGGGAGCTGTTTTTT
CSAGDRRNTGELFF
>TRBJ2-1|-|TRBD2|TRBV11-2
TGTGCCAGCAGCGACAAGCGGGAGAGCTACAATGAGCAGTTCTTC
CASSDKRESYNEQFF
>TRBJ1-4|once|-|TRBV5-5
TGTGCCAGCAGCTTGGGGGCCTATAATGAAAAACTGTTTTTT
CASSLGAYNEKLFF
>TRBJ2-3|once|-|TRBV19
TGTGCCACCCATCAGGGGTATTTGACAGATACGCAGTATTTT
CATHQGYLTDTQYF
>TRBJ1-1|-|TRBD1|TRBV7-2
TGTGCCAGCACGGACAGGCCCTCGGGGGGCACTGAAGCTTTCTTT
CASTDRPSGGTEAFF
>TRBJ2-1|-|-|TRBV11-2
TGTGCCAGCAGCATGGACCGGAACAATGAGCAGTTCTTC
CASSMDRNNEQFF
>TRBJ1-2|-|-|TRBV2
TGTGCCAGCAGGCCGCGGGGGAACTATGGCTACACCTTC
CASRPRGNYGYTF
>TRBJ2-7|-|-|TRBV7-2
TGTGCCAGCAGCTCCCCCCGGACGACTAATACCTACGAGCAGTACTTC
CASSSPRTTNTYEQYF
>TRBJ2-5|-|TRBD1|TRBV19
TGTGCCAGTAGTAAACGGGACAGGGGTAACCAAGAGACCCAGTACTTC
CASSKRDRGNQETQYF
>TRBJ2-1|-|TRBD2|TRBV11-2
TGTGCCAGCAGCTCCGTGACCGGAAAGCGGGAGGGACTTTATGAGCAGTTCTTC
CASSSVTGKREGLYEQFF
>TRBJ2-5|-|-|TRBV10-3
TGTGCCATCAGTCCGGGAATACAAGAGACCCAGTACTTC
CAISPGIQETQYF
>TRBJ1-4|-|TRBD1|TRBV30
TGTGCCTGGAGTGTAGAGACCGGACAGGGGTTGAGGGCAACTAATGAAAAACTGTTTTTT
CAWSVETGQGLRATNEKLFF
>TRBJ1-2|-|TRBD1|TRBV2
TGTGCCAGCACCTCGGGACAGCCTCCGTTAGGCTACACCTTC
CASTSGQPPLGYTF
>TRBJ1-2|few|-|TRBV6-1
TGTGCCAGCATTCCGTTGGTTAACTATGGCTACACCTTC
CASIPLVNYGYTF
>TRBJ1-1|-|-|TRBV18
TGTGCCAGCTCACCGAAGCAGAACACTGAAGCTTTCTTT
CASSPKQNTEAFF
>TRBJ1-3|-|TRBD1|TRBV30
TGTGCCTGGAGTCAAAACAGGGGGACTGGAAACACCATATATTTT
CAWSQNRGTGNTIYF
>TRBJ1-2|-|-|TRBV10-3
TGTGCCACACAGAACTATGGCTACACCTTC
CATQNYGYTF
>TRBJ2-3|-|-|TRBV18
TGTGCCAGCTCACCAACCCCCCGACAGGTAACAGGCACAGATACGCAGTATTTT
CASSPTPRQVTGTDTQYF
>TRBJ2-1|-|-|TRBV2
TGTGCCAGCACCTTACTAGCTGGTGAGCAGTTCTTC
CASTLLAGEQFF
>TRBJ1-3|-|-|TRBV5-1
TGCGCCAGCAGCTTGGCACAGGTGCACTCTGGAAACACCATATATTTT
CASSLAQVHSGNTIYF
>TRBJ1-5|-|-|TRBV19
TGTGCCAGTAGTCAGGGAGAGGGGGTGCAGCCCCAGCATTTT
CASSQGEGVQPQHF
>TRBJ2-2|-|-|TRBV4-3
TGCGCCAGCAGCCAAGATTACGGGGAGCTGTTTTTT
CASSQDYGELFF
>TRBJ1-4|-|TRBD1|TRBV10-3
TGTGCCACGAAAGGGGGGGACAGAAATGAAAAACTGTTTTTT
CATKGGDRNEKLFF
>TRBJ1-4|-|-|TRBV6-1
TGTGCCAGCAGTGAAGCATTTACAGGGTTAGTGGGCACCGGAGAAAAACTGTTTTTT
CASSEAFTGLVGTGEKLFF
>TRBJ2-5|-|-|TRBV9
TGTGCCAGCAGCGTAGGGCTCAGGGGGGGGCAAGAGACCCAGTACTTC
CASSVGLRGGQETQYF
>TRBJ1-6|-|-|TRBV7-2
TGTGCCAGCAACCTTATAGGGGGTCCCCTCCACTTT
CASNLIGGPLHF
>TRBJ1-1|-|TRBD1|TRBV5-1
TGCGCCAGCAGCTTGGCGGGACAGGATACTGAAGCTTTCTTT
CASSLAGQDTEAFF
>TRBJ2-5|-|TRBD1|TRBV5-6
TGTGCCAGCAGCTTGGACCTGGGGACAGAACAAGAGACCCAGTACTTC
CASSLDLGTEQETQYF
>TRBJ2-5|-|-|TRBV7-2
TGTGCCAGCAGCTTTTCGTGGGCCCAGTACTTC
CASSFSWAQYF
>TRBJ1-4|-|-|TRBV4-3
TGCGCCAGCAGCCAAGACCTGACCTTTGGACAAAACATTGGAGAAAAACTGTTTTTT
CASSQDLTFGQNIGEKLFF
>TRBJ2-7|-|-|TRBV18
TGTGCCAGCTCACCACGAACAGACCACTACGAGCAGTACTTC
CASSPRTDHYEQYF